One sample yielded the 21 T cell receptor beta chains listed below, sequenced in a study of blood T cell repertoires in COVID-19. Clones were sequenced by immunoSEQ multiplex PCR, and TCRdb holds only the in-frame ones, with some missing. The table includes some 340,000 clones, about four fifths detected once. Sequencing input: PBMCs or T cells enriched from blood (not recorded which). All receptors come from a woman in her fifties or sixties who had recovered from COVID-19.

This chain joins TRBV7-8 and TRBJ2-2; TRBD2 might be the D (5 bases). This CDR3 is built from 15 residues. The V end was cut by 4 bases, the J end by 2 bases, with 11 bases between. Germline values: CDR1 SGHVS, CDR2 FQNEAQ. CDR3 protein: CASSSRTGNTGELFF. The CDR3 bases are TGTGCCAGCAGCTCTAGGACGGGAAACACCGGGGAGCTGTTTTTT.

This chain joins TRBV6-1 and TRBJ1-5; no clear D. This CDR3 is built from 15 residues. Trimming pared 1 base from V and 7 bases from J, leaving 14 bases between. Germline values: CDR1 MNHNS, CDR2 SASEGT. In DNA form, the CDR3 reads TGTGCCAGCAGTGAAGGAGGGAGAGGGAGGCAGCCCCAGCATTTT. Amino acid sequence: CASSEGGRGRQPQHF.

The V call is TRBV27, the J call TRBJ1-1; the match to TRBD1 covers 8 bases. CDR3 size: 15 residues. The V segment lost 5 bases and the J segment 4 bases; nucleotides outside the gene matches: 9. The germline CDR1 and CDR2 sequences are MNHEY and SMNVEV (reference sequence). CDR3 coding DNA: TGTGCCAGCAGTCCCGGCAGGGGGCTTGGCACTGAAGCTTTCTTT. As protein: CASSPGRGLGTEAFF.

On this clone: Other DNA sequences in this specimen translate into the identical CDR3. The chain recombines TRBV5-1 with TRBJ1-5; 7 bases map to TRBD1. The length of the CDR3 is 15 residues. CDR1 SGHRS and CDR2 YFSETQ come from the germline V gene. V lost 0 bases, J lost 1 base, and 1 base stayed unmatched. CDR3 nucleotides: TGCGCCAGCAGCTTGGCAGGGGGAAGCAATCAGCCCCAGCATTTT. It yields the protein CASSLAGGSNQPQHF.

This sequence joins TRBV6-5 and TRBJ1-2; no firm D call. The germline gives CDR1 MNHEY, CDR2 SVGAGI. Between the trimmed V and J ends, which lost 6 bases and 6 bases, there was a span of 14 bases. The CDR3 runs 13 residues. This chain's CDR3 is CASRGWRSDGYTF. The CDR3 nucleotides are TGTGCCAGCAGGGGGTGGAGGTCGGATGGCTACACCTTC.

As DNA, the CDR3 is TGTGCCAGCAGCGGCGCGGGGTTCGGTGAGACCCAGTACTTC. As protein: CASSGAGFGETQYF. The chain recombines TRBV9 with TRBJ2-5; weak D call: TRBD2 (6 bases). Per germline, CDR1 SGDLS and CDR2 YYNGEE. V was shortened by 3 bases and J by 5 bases, with 14 bases between the two germline ends. This CDR3 comprises 14 residues.

The CDR3 loop reads CATSRDKANEQFF. Written as DNA, the CDR3 is TGTGCCACCAGCAGAGATAAAGCAAATGAGCAGTTCTTC. The chain carries TRBV15 and TRBJ2-1; D gene unclear. V was shortened by 0 bases and J by 7 bases, with 7 bases between the two germline ends. Germline CDR1 reads LNHNV; CDR2 reads YYDKDF (reference sequence). CDR3 length: 13 residues.

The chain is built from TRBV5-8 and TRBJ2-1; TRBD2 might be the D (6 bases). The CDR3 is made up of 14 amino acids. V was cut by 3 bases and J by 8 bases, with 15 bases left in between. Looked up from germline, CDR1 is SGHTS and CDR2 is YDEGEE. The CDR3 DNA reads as TGTGCCAGCAGCTCGGGGCGGGGTTGGGATGAGCAGTTCTTC. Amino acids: CASSSGRGWDEQFF.

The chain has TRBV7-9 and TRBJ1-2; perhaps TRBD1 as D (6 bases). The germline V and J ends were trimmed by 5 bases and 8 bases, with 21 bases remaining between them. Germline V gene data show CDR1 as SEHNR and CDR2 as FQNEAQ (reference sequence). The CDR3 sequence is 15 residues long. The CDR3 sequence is CASSPPSRGAGGYTF. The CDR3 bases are TGTGCCAGCAGCCCACCCTCCCGGGGGGCGGGGGGCTACACCTTC.

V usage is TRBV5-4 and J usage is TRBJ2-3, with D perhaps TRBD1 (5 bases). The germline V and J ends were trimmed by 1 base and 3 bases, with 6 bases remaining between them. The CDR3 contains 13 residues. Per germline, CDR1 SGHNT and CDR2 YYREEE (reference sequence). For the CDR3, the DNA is TGTGCCAGCAGCTTGAAGGGGACAGATACGCAGTATTTT. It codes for CASSLKGTDTQYF.

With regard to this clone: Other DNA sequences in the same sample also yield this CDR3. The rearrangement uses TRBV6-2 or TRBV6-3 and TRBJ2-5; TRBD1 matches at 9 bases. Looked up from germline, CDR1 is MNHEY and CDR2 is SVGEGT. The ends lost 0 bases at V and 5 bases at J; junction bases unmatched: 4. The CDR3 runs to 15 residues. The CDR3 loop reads CASSYSTGGTETQYF. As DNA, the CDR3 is TGTGCCAGCAGTTACTCGACAGGGGGAACGGAGACCCAGTACTTC.

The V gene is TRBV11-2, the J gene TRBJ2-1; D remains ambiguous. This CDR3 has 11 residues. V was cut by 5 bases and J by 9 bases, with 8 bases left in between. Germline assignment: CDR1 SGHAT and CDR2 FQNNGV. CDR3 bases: TGTGCCAGCAGCAACCTGCGTGAGCAGTTCTTC. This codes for CASSNLREQFF. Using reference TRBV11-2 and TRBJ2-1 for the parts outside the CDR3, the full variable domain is EAGVAQSPRYKIIEKRQSVAFWCNPISGHATLYWYQQILGQGPKLLIQFQNNGVVDDSQLPKDRFSAERLKGVDSTLKIQPAKLEDSAVYLCASSNLREQFFGPGTRLTVL.

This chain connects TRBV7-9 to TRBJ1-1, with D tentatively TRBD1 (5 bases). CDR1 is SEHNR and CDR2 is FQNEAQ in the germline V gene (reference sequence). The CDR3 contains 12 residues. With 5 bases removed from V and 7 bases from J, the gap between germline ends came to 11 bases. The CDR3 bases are TGTGCCAGCAGCAACATCGACAGTGAAGCTTTCTTT. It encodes CASSNIDSEAFF.

DNA for the CDR3: TGTGCCAGCTCACCACGTATTACAGACAATCAGCCCCAGCATTTT. Translated: CASSPRITDNQPQHF. The genes are TRBV18 and TRBJ1-5; no definite D call. V was cut by 1 base and J by 3 bases, with 10 bases left in between. This CDR3 comprises 15 residues. Germline loops: CDR1 KGHSH, CDR2 LQKENI.

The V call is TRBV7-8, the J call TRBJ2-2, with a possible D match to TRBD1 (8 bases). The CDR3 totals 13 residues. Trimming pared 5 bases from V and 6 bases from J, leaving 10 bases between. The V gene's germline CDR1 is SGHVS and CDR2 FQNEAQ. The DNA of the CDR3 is TGTGCCAGCAGCACAGGGGGGGCCGGGGAGCTGTTTTTT. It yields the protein CASSTGGAGELFF.

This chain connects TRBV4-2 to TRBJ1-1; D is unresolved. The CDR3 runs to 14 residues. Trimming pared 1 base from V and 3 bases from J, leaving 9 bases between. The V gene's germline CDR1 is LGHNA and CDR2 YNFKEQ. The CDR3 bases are TGTGCCAGCAGCCAAGTCGGGGTGCACACTGAAGCTTTCTTT. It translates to CASSQVGVHTEAFF.

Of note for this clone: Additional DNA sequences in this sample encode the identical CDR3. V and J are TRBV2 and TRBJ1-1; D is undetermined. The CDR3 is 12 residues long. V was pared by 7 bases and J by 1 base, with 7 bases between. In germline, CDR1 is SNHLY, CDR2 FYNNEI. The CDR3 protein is CASKRENTEAFF. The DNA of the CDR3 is TGTGCCAGCAAACGGGAGAACACTGAAGCTTTCTTT. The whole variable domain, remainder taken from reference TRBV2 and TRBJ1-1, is EPEVTQTPSHQVTQMGQEVILRCVPISNHLYFYWYRQILGQKVEFLVSFYNNEISEKSEIFDDQFSVERPDGSNFTLKIRSTKLEDSAMYFCASKRENTEAFFGQGTRLTVV.

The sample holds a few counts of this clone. The CDR3 reads CASSLTTSGPETQYF. CDR3 sequence (DNA): TGTGCCAGCAGCCTAACGACTAGCGGGCCAGAGACCCAGTACTTC. The chain carries TRBV5-6 and TRBJ2-5; 10 bases agree with TRBD2. The CDR3 has 15 residues. Germline loops: CDR1 SGHDT, CDR2 YYEEEE. J gave up 4 bases and V 4 bases, and 7 bases lay outside the gene matches. Supplemented by reference TRBV5-6 and TRBJ2-5, the full variable domain reads DAGVTQSPTHLIKTRGQQVTLRCSPKSGHDTVSWYQQALGQGPQFIFQYYEEEERQRGNFPDRFSGHQFPNYSSELNVNALLLGDSALYLCASSLTTSGPETQYFGPGTRLLVL.

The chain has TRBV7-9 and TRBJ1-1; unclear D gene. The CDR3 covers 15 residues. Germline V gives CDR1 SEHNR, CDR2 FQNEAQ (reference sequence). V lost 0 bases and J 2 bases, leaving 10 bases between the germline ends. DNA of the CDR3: TGTGCCAGCAGCTTAGCGTCGGCAGGCAACACTGAAGCTTTCTTT. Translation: CASSLASAGNTEAFF.

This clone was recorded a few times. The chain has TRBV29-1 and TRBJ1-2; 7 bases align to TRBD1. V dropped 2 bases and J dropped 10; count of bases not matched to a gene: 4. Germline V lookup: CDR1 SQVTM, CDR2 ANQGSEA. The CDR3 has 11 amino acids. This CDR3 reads CSVERTGDYTF. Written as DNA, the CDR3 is TGCAGCGTTGAAAGAACAGGGGACTACACCTTC.

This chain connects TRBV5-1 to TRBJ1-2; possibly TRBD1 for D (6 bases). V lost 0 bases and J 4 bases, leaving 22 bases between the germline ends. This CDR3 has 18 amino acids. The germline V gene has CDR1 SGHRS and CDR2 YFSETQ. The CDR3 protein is CASSLAGSGQGLVYGYTF. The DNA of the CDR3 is TGCGCCAGCAGCTTGGCCGGGTCGGGCCAGGGGCTGGTCTATGGCTACACCTTC.